The sequence of this T cell receptor (beta chain) was determined in a study of blood T cell repertoires in COVID-19. Whole-study context: Material from acute and convalescent COVID-19 was sourced from the United States, Italy and Spain. Sources were T cells, B-cell-depleted T cells, or PBMCs; the material itself was cDNA or gDNA.

Trimming took 5 bases from V and 7 from J, leaving 6 bases between them. This CDR3 has 11 residues. Original data processing: Nucleated cell counts were estimated from reference gene primer amplification. Libraries were prepared by immunoSEQ multiplex PCR; TCRdb keeps only in-frame clonotypes and omits some of them. V and J calls and clone size are copied from that table; D and trimming were computed from the DNA. The sample carries about 220,000 clones, around 84% recorded once. This sequence was found in a man over 45 who had recovered from COVID-19. V is TRBV12-3 or TRBV12-4 and J is TRBJ2-1; TRBD2 is a possible D gene (5 bases). Source material: peripheral blood. CDR3 sequence (DNA): TGTGCCAGCAGTCCGGGGAATGAGCAGTTCTTC. Translating gives CASSPGNEQFF.